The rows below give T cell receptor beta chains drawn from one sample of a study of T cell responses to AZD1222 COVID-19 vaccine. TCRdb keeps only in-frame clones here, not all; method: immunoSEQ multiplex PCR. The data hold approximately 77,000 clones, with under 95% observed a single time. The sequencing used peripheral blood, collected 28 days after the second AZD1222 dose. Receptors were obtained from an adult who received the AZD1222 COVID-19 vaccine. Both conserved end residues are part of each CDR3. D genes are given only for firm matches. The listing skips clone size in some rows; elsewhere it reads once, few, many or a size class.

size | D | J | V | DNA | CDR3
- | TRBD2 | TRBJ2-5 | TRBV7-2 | TGTGCCAGCAGCTTACAAGGCGGGAGGGCCCCAGAGACCCAGTACTTC | CASSLQGGRAPETQYF
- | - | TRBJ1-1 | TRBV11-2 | TGTGCCAGCAGCTTAATGTGGGCCCATTCAATCATGAACACTGAAGCTTTCTTT | CASSLMWAHSIMNTEAFF
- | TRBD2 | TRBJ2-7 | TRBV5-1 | TGCGCCAGCAGCTTGTCCCTAGCGGGAGGGGGTAGCTCCTACGAGCAGTACTTC | CASSLSLAGGGSSYEQYF
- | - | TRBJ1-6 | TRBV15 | TGTGCCACCAGCAGAGATGGAAATTATAATTCACCCCTCCACTTT | CATSRDGNYNSPLHF
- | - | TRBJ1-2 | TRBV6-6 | TGTGCCAGCAGTTACGTTTTGTCAGGGGCTTCGGGCTACACCTTC | CASSYVLSGASGYTF
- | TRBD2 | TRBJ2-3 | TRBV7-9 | TGTGCCAGCAGCTCGGGACTAGCGTACACAGATACGCAGTATTTT | CASSSGLAYTDTQYF
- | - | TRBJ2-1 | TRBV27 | TGTGCCAGCAGTTTAACCCCCCCAGAGGGAGCCCGCAGTGAGCAGTTCTTC | CASSLTPPEGARSEQFF
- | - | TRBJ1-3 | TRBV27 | TGTGCCAGCAGTCCCGAGGTCCTCCGCCCCGGAAACACCATATATTTT | CASSPEVLRPGNTIYF
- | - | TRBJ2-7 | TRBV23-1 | TGCGCCAGCAGTCTGGTGGTACGATTGCAGCAGTACTTC | CASSLVVRLQQYF
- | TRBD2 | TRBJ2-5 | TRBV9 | TGTGCCAGCAGCGTGGGTCAATACGGGGGGGAGACCCAGTACTTC | CASSVGQYGGETQYF
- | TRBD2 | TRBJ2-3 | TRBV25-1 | TGTGCCAGCAGTGGTAGCGGGAGGGCCTTTGATACGCAGTATTTT | CASSGSGRAFDTQYF
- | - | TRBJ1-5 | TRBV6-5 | TGTGCCAGCAGCCCGAATTCTTTAAATCAGCCCCAGCATTTT | CASSPNSLNQPQHF
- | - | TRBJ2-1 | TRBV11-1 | TGTGCCAGCAGCTTAGCGCACGTTAATAAAGATGAGCAGTTCTTC | CASSLAHVNKDEQFF
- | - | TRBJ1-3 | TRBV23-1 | TGCGCCAGCAGTCAAACTACGGACCGTTGGTCTGGAAACACCATATATTTT | CASSQTTDRWSGNTIYF
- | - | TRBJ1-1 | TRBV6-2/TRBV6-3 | TGTGCCAGCAGTCTAGGGGTCCTTAACACTGAAGCTTTCTTT | CASSLGVLNTEAFF
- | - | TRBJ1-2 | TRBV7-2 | TGTGCCAGCAGCTTACCAAGAAGCACGGAAACCTATGGCTACACCTTC | CASSLPRSTETYGYTF
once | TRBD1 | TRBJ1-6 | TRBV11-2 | TGTGCCAGCAGACACAGACAGGGGAATTCACCCCTCCACTTT | CASRHRQGNSPLHF
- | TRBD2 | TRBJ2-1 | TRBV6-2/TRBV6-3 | TGTGCCAGCAGTTACTCCCCGACTAGCGGGAGGGCCGCCGATGAGCAGTTCTTC | CASSYSPTSGRAADEQFF
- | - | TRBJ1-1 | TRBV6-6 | TGTGCCAGCATCGAGCCGGGGGACGTGAACACTGAAGCTTTCTTT | CASIEPGDVNTEAFF
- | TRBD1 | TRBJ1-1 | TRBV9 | TGTGCCAGCAGCGTAACCCAAGGACAGGGGGGCCCTGAAGCTTTCTTT | CASSVTQGQGGPEAFF
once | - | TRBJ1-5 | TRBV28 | TGTGCCAGCAGTTTTCTTGACCGGTCGAAAGAAAATCAGCCCCAGCATTTT | CASSFLDRSKENQPQHF
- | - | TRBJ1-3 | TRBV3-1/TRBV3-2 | TGTGCCAGCAGCCTCGTTGCGGGTCACTCTGGAAACACCATATATTTT | CASSLVAGHSGNTIYF
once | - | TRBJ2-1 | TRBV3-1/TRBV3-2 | TGTGCCAGCAGCCCACCCCGACTAGAGCATGCCCTCTACAATGAGCAGTTCTTC | CASSPPRLEHALYNEQFF
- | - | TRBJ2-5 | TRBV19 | TGTGCCAGTAGTCAAAGGGGGTACCAAGAGACCCAGTACTTC | CASSQRGYQETQYF
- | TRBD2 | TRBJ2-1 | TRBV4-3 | TGCGCCAGCAGCCAAGGGAAGAGACTAGCCAATGAGCAGTTCTTC | CASSQGKRLANEQFF
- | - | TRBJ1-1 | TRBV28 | TGTGCCAGCAGTTTTTTGGGGGGCCGGAGCGGTTTAAGCCCCACCGGAGGAACTTTCTTT | CASSFLGGRSGLSPTGGTFF
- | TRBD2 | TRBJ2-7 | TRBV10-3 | TGTGCCATCAGTGGACCCACTAGCGGGGTCTACGAGCAGTACTTC | CAISGPTSGVYEQYF
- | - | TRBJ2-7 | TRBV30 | TGTGCCTGGAGTGTACCGGAGGTAAAGTACGAGCAGTACTTC | CAWSVPEVKYEQYF
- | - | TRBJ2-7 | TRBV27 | TGTGCCAGCAGTTTATCGGGAAACTCCTACGAGCAGTACTTC | CASSLSGNSYEQYF
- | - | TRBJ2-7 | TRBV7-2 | TGTGCCAGCAGCCCCACATATAGCGGTCCACCCTACGAGCAGTACTTC | CASSPTYSGPPYEQYF
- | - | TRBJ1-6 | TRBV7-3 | TGTGCCAGCAGCTCCAGGGCCTCCTATAATTCACCCCTCCACTTT | CASSSRASYNSPLHF
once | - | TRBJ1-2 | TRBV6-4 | TGTGCCAGCAGTGACTCCGCCCGGGGCTACACCTTC | CASSDSARGYTF
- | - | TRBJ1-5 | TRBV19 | TGTGCCAGTAGTATGATAAGCGGGGTCGGCGGCAATCAGCCCCAGCATTTT | CASSMISGVGGNQPQHF
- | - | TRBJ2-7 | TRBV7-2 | TGTGCCAGCAGCTTAGGTGGGTTTTACGAGCAGTACTTC | CASSLGGFYEQYF
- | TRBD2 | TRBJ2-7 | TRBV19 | TGTGCCAGTAGTATGGCTAGCGGGGCCTTCTACGAGCAGTACTTC | CASSMASGAFYEQYF
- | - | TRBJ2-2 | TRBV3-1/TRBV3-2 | TGTGCCAGCAGCCAAGCGCTAGGGGCTGGCGAAATCGGGGAGCTGTTTTTT | CASSQALGAGEIGELFF
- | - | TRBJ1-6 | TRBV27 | TGTGCCAGCAGTTTCGGCGGGTCAAATTCACCCCTCCACTTT | CASSFGGSNSPLHF
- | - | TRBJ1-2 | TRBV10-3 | TGTGCCATCAGTGATTTGGCAGCCTATGGCTACACCTTC | CAISDLAAYGYTF
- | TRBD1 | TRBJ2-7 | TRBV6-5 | TGTGCCAGCAGTATAACAGGGGGTCCACACGAGCAGTACTTC | CASSITGGPHEQYF
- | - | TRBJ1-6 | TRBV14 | TGTGCCAGCAGCCAAGAACGGCGTTCCGCCCTAAGGAGGCTCCACTTT | CASSQERRSALRRLHF
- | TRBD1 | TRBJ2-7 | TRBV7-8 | TGTGCCACGGGACAGGCCTGGGGACCTACCTACGAGCAGTACTTC | CATGQAWGPTYEQYF
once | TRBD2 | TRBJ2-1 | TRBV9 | TGTGCCAGCAGCGTAGGGACTAGCGGGAGCGGTGAGCAGTTCTTC | CASSVGTSGSGEQFF
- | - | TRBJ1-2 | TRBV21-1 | TGTGCCAGCAGCACGACGGTCCCCCGCTGGACTAACTATGGCTACACCTTC | CASSTTVPRWTNYGYTF
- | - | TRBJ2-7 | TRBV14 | TGTGCCAGCAGCCAATCGGGACTCTCGGCAGGCGAGCAGTACTTC | CASSQSGLSAGEQYF
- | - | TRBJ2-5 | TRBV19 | TGTGCCAGTAGCCCTAAAACGGACAGCCAAGAGACCCAGTACTTC | CASSPKTDSQETQYF
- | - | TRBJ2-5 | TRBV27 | TGTGCCAGCAGTATTACTAGTATCATACAGACCCAGTACTTC | CASSITSIIQTQYF
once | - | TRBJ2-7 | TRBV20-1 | TGCAGTGCGCGGGACGGCTACGAGCAGTACTTC | CSARDGYEQYF